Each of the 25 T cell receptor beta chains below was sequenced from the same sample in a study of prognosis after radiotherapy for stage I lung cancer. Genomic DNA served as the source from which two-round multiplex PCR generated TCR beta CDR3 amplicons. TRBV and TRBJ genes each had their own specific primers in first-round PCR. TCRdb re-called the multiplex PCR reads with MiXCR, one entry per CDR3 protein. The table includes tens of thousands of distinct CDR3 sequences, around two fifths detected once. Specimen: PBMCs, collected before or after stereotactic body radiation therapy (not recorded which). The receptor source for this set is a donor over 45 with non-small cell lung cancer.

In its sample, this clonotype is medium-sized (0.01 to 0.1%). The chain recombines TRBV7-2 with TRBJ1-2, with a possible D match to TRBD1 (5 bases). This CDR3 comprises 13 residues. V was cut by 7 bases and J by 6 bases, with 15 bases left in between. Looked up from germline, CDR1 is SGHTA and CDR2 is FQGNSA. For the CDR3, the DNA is TGTGCCAGCACCTTCCCTTCCAGGGATGGCTACACCTTC. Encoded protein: CASTFPSRDGYTF.

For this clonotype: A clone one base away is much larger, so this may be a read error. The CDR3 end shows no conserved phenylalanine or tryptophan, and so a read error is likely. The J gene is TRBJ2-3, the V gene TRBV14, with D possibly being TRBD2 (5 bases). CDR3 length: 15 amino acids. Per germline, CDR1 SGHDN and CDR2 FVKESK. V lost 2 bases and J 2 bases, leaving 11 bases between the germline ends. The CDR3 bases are TGTGCCAGCAGCCAAACCTCCGGGAACACAGATACGCAGTATTTA. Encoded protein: CASSQTSGNTDTQYL.

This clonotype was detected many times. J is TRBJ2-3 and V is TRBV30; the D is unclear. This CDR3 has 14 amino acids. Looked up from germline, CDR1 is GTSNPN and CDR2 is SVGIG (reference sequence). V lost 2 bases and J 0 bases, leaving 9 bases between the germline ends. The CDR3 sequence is CAWSPGPSTDTQYF. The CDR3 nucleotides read TGTGCCTGGAGTCCGGGTCCAAGCACAGATACGCAGTATTTT.

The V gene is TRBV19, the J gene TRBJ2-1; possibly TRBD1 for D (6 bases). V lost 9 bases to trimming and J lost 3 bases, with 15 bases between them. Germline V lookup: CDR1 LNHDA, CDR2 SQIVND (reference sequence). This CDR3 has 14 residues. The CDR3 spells CASQTGRVYNEQFF. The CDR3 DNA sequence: TGTGCCAGCCAAACAGGGCGCGTCTACAATGAGCAGTTCTTC.

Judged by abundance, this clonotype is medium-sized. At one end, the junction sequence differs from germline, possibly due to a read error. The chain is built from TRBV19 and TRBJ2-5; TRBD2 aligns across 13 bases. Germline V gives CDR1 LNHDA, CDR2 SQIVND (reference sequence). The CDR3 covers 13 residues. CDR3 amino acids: CASSIGTSGSLRF. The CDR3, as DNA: TGTGCCAGTAGTATAGGGACTAGCGGGAGTTTACGCTTC. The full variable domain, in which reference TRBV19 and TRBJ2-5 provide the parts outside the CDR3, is DGGITQSPKYLFRKEGQNVTLSCEQNLNHDAMYWYRQDPGQGLRLIYYSQIVNDFQKGDIAEGYSVSREKKESFPLTVTSAQKNPTAFYLCASSIGTSGSLRFGPGTRLLVL.

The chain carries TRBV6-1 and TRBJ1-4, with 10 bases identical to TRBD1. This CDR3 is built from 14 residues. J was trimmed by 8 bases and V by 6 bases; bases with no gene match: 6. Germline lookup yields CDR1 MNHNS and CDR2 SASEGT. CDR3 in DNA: TGTGCCAGCAGGGGAGGACAGGGGGACGAAAAACTGTTTTTT. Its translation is CASRGGQGDEKLFF.

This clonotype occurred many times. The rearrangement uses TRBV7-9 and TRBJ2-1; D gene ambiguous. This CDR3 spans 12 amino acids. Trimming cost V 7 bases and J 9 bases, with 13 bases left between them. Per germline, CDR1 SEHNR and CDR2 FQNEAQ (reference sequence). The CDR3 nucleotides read TGTGCCAGCACCGACAACCCCATTGAGCAGTTCTTC. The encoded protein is CASTDNPIEQFF.

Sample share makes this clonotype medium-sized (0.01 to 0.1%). CDR3 loop: CASSLGLSYEQYF. CDR3 DNA: TGTGCCAGCAGCTTAGGGCTATCCTACGAGCAGTACTTC. The rearrangement links TRBV7-3 to TRBJ2-7, with unresolved D. The CDR3 contains 13 residues. CDR1 and CDR2 (germline): SGHTA, FQGTGA. Deletions cut 2 bases from V and 1 base from J, with 6 bases between.

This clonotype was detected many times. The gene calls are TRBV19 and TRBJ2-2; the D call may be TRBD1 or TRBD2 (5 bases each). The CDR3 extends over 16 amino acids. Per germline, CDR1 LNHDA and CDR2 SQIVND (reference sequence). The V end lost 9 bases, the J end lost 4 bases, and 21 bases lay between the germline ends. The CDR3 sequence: CASKIAHSRGTGELFF. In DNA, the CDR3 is TGTGCCAGCAAAATAGCCCACTCGAGGGGCACCGGGGAGCTGTTTTTT. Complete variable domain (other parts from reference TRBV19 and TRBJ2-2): DGGITQSPKYLFRKEGQNVTLSCEQNLNHDAMYWYRQDPGQGLRLIYYSQIVNDFQKGDIAEGYSVSREKKESFPLTVTSAQKNPTAFYLCASKIAHSRGTGELFFGEGSRLTVL.

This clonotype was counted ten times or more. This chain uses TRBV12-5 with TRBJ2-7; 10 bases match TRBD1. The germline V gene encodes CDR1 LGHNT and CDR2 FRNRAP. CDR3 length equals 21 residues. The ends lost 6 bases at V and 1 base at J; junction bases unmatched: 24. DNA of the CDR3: TGTGCTAGTGGAGGGACAGGGGACCCACCGGGGGACGTACTCACATCCTACGAGCAGTACTTC. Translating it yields CASGGTGDPPGDVLTSYEQYF. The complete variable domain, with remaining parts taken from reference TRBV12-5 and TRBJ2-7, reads DARVTQTPRHKVTEMGQEVTMRCQPILGHNTVFWYRQTMMQGLELLAYFRNRAPLDDSGMPKDRFSAEMPDATLATLKIQPSEPRDSAVYFCASGGTGDPPGDVLTSYEQYFGPGTRLTVT.

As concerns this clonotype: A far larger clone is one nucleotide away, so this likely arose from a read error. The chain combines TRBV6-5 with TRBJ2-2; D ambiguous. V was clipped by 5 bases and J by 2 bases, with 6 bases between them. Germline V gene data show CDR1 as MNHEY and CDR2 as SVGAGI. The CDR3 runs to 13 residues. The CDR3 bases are TGTGCCAGCAGTCAGGATAACACCGGGGAGCTGTTTTTT. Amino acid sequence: CASSQDNTGELFF.

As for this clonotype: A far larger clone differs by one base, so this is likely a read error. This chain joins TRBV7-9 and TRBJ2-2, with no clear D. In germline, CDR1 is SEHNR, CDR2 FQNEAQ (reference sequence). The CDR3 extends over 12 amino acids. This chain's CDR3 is CASSLFTWELFF. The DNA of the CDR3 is TGTGCCAGCAGCCTTTTCACCTGGGAGCTGTTTTTT. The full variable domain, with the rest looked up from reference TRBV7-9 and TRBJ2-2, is DTGVSQNPRHKITKRGQNVTFRCDPISEHNRLYWYRQTLGQGPEFLTYFQNEAQLEKSRLLSDRFSAERPKGSFSTLEIQRTEQGDSAMYLCASSLFTWELFFGEGSRLTVL.

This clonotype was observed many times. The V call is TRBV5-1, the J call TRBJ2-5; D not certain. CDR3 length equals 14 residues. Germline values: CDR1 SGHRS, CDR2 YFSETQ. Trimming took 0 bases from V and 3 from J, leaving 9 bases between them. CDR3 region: CASSLALPEETQYF. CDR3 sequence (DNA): TGCGCCAGCAGCTTGGCCCTGCCAGAAGAGACCCAGTACTTC.

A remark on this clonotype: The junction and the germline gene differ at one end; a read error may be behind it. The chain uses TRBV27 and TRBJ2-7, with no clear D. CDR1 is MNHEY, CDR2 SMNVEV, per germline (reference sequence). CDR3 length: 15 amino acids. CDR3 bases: TGTGCCAGCAGCCGCCTCGGTGCGAGCTCCTACGAGCATTACTTC. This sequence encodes CASSRLGASSYEHYF.

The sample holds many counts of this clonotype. CDR3 sequence reads: CASSLDRGRLYEQYF. The CDR3 region has the DNA TGTGCCAGCAGCTTAGACAGGGGGCGCCTGTACGAGCAGTACTTC. V gene TRBV7-2 combines with J gene TRBJ2-7; 9 nucleotides agree with TRBD1. Germline lookup yields CDR1 SGHTA and CDR2 FQGNSA. The V segment lost 1 base and the J segment 4 bases; nucleotides outside the gene matches: 5. The length of the CDR3 is 15 residues.

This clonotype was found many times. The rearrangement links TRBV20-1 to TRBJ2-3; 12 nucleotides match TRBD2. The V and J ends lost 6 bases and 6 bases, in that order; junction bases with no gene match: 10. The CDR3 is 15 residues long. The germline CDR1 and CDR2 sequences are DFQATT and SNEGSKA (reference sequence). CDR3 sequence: CSADTSGGFTDTQYF. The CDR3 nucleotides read TGCAGTGCAGATACTAGCGGGGGGTTCACGGATACGCAGTATTTT.

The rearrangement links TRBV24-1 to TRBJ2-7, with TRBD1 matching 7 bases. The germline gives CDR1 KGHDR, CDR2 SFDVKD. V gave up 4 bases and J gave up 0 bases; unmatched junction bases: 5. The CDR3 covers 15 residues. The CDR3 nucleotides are TGTGCCACCAGTGACGACAGGGAGAACTCCTACGAGCAGTACTTC. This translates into CATSDDRENSYEQYF.

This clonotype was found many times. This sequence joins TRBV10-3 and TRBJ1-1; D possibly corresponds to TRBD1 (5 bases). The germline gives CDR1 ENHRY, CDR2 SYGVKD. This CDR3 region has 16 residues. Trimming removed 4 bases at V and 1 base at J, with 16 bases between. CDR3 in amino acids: CAISAQVGISNTEAFF. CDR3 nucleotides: TGTGCCATCAGTGCACAGGTGGGGATATCGAACACTGAAGCTTTCTTT.

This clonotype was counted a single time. The CDR3 protein is CASSLTKSSYNSPLHF. CDR3 coding DNA: TGTGCCAGCAGTCTTACGAAGAGCTCCTATAATTCACCCCTCCACTTT. The chain carries TRBV28 and TRBJ1-6; D is ambiguous. CDR3 length: 16 residues. The germline V gene encodes CDR1 MDHEN and CDR2 SYDVKM. V dropped 5 bases and J dropped 0 bases, with 11 bases sitting between them.

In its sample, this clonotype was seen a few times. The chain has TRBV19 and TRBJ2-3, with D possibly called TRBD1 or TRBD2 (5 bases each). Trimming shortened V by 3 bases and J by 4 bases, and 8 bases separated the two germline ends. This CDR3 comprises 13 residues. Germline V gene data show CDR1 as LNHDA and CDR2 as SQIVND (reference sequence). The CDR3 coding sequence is TGTGCCAGTAGTATGGGGACCCCAGATACGCAGTATTTT. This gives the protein CASSMGTPDTQYF.

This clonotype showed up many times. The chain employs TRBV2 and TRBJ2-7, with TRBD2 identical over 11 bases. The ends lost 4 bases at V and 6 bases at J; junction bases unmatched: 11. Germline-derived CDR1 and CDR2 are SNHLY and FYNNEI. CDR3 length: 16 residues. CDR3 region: CASSAIAGGFSAEQYF. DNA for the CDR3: TGTGCCAGCAGTGCGATAGCGGGGGGGTTCTCTGCCGAGCAGTACTTC. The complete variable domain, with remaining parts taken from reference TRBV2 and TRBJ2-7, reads EPEVTQTPSHQVTQMGQEVILRCVPISNHLYFYWYRQILGQKVEFLVSFYNNEISEKSEIFDDQFSVERPDGSNFTLKIRSTKLEDSAMYFCASSAIAGGFSAEQYFGPGTRLTVT.

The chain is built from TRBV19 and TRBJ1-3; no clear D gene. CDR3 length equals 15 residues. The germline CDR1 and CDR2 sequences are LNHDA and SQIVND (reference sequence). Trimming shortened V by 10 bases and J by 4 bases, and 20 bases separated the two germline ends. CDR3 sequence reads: CANTRSERVGNTIYF. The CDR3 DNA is TGTGCCAATACCAGATCTGAGAGGGTCGGAAACACCATATATTTT.

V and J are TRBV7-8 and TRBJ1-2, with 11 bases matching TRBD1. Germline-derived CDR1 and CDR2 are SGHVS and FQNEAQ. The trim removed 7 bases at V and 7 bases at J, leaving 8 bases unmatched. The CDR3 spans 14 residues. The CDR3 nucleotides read TGTGCCAGCATCTCCGGACAGGGGGCGGGTGGCTACACCTTC. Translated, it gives CASISGQGAGGYTF.

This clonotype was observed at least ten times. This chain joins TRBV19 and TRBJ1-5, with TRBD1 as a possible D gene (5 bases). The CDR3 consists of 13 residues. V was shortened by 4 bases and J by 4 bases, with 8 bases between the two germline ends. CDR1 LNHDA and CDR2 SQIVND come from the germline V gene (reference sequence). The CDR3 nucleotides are TGTGCCAGTAGTACAGGGTTTAATCAGCCCCAGCATTTT. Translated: CASSTGFNQPQHF.

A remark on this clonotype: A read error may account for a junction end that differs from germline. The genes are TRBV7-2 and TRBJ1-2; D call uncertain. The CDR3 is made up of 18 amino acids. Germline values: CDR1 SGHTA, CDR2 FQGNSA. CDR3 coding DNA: TGTGCCAGCAGCTTAGGAATCTCGACACAGACACCTTTCTATGACTACACCTTC. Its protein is CASSLGISTQTPFYDYTF.